The rows below give T cell receptor beta chains drawn from one sample of a study of Ad26.COV2.S vaccination and SARS-CoV-2 variants. Data came from immunoSEQ multiplex PCR; TCRdb stores just in-frame clones and leaves some out. The repertoire holds approximately 300,000 clones, with approximately 80% as singletons. The material was peripheral blood, obtained in a trial of Ad26.COV2.S vaccine versus placebo. Source of these receptors: a person aged 18-65 years who received the Ad26.COV2.S COVID-19 vaccine or a placebo. Both conserved end residues are part of each CDR3. Each record gives: J gene, V gene, CDR3 protein.

>TRBJ1-1|TRBV19
CASSIAPQVDFTEAFF
>TRBJ2-3|TRBV15
CATSRDLPDTQYF
>TRBJ2-3|TRBV2
CASSAGVTRTDTQYF
>TRBJ2-7|TRBV6-5
CASRSDGPYEQYF
>TRBJ2-4|TRBV5-6
CASSLLGQGDKNIQYF
>TRBJ2-1|TRBV11-2
CASTGVAGRYNEQFF
>TRBJ2-1|TRBV24-1
CATSDFGGDEQFF
>TRBJ1-5|TRBV5-6
CASSYNEDRPQHF
>TRBJ2-2|TRBV12-3/TRBV12-4
CASTIRRTGELFF
>TRBJ2-7|TRBV19
CASATGERTYEQYF
>TRBJ1-1|TRBV6-5
CASRQFRGTTEAFF
>TRBJ2-1|TRBV28
CASSRRTSGVYNEQFF
>TRBJ2-5|TRBV7-2
CASSLLSGGAIETQYF
>TRBJ1-5|TRBV3-1/TRBV3-2
CASSSGLPSQPQHF
>TRBJ2-7|TRBV30
CAWSIGSVVSREQYF
>TRBJ1-4|TRBV28
CASSPPGTRGEKLFF
>TRBJ1-2|TRBV10-3
CAISESHKGDYGYTF
>TRBJ2-7|TRBV6-5
CASSYRGTTNEQYF
>TRBJ1-5|TRBV19
CASSTGRTVSNQPQHF
>TRBJ2-7|TRBV5-1
CASSFTGGPPYEQYF
>TRBJ1-2|TRBV9
CASSVEGSYGYTF
>TRBJ1-2|TRBV3-1/TRBV3-2
CASSQGQAGGYTF
>TRBJ2-1|TRBV5-5
CASSLGAGLSSYNEQFF
>TRBJ1-2|TRBV5-1
CASSWDGANYGYTF
>TRBJ2-7|TRBV6-5
CASSLGTSGAYEQYF
>TRBJ2-1|TRBV27
CASSSAGLAGGGSYNEQFF
>TRBJ2-1|TRBV18
CASSPSEGRSNEQFF
>TRBJ2-3|TRBV28
CASSPTPTKEYNTQYF
>TRBJ2-3|TRBV4-1
CASSHPSGGLGTQYF
>TRBJ2-1|TRBV7-3
CASSLTGTSGGNYNEQFF
>TRBJ1-2|TRBV11-2
CASSSRNYGYTF
>TRBJ2-2|TRBV19
CASSPRGRAGTGELFF
>TRBJ2-7|TRBV7-2
CASSTRQGLIGYEQYF
>TRBJ1-1|TRBV11-2
CASSFPRGGTEAFF
>TRBJ1-2|TRBV9
CASSQPGKDGYTF
>TRBJ2-1|TRBV9
CASSSGGGQPYNEQFF
>TRBJ1-2|TRBV7-3
CASGDRGTYGYTF
>TRBJ2-1|TRBV19
CASIRSSSGGYNEQFF
>TRBJ1-6|TRBV3-1/TRBV3-2
CASSPRGQAYSPLHF
>TRBJ2-5|TRBV4-1
CASSQGPGYGETQYF
>TRBJ1-5|TRBV7-6
CASSFGTFQPQHF
>TRBJ2-2|TRBV5-5
CASSLAGSNTGELFF
>TRBJ1-1|TRBV4-1
CASSQQGRGTEAFF
>TRBJ2-7|TRBV2
CASSINRGSEQYF
>TRBJ1-1|TRBV5-6
CASSLGQGSMNTEAFF
>TRBJ2-4|TRBV5-5
CASSSTGVKNIQYF
>TRBJ2-3|TRBV24-1
CATSWQGGTDTQYF